The rows below give T cell receptor beta chains drawn from one sample of a study of cytomegalovirus exposure and HLA in healthy donors. Assay used: immunoSEQ multiplex PCR; TCRdb lists only in-frame clones, some missing. The table lists roughly 130,000 clones, about 8.5% of them singletons, with 5% to 7% in the top ten. Source material: PBMCs. The receptors shown here come from a man in his forties or fifties in good health and CMV-seronegative. CDR3s include the opening cysteine and the closing phenylalanine or tryptophan. D genes are given only for firm matches. Not all rows give a size; the values are once, few, many and, for expanded clones, a class.

>TRBJ1-1|TRBV7-2|14|.|few
TGTGCCAGCAGCTTATTCCACGGGAACACTGAAGCTTTCTTT
CASSLFHGNTEAFF
>TRBJ1-1|TRBV29-1|13|.|.
TGCAGCGTTGATCAGGGTTGGATCGCTGAAGCTTTCTTT
CSVDQGWIAEAFF
>TRBJ2-1|TRBV5-1|15|TRBD1|.
TGCGCCAGCAGCTTGGAACAGGGGTCCTACAATGAGCAGTTCTTC
CASSLEQGSYNEQFF
>TRBJ2-5|TRBV27|14|TRBD2|.
TGTGCCAGCAGTTTGTCGACTAGCGGCGAGACCCAGTACTTC
CASSLSTSGETQYF
>TRBJ2-7|TRBV28|15|.|.
TGTGCCAGCAGTCTCTACGGGAGTCCTGCCTACGAGCAGTACTTC
CASSLYGSPAYEQYF
>TRBJ2-7|TRBV7-9|15|TRBD1|.
TGTGCCAGCAGCCCAACAGGGGGGCAGGACGACGAGCAGTACTTC
CASSPTGGQDDEQYF
>TRBJ1-1|TRBV6-4|14|.|few
TGTGCCAGCAGTGTGGAGGGCGGCAACACTGAAGCTTTCTTT
CASSVEGGNTEAFF
>TRBJ1-5|TRBV19|15|.|.
TGTGCCAGTACCTGGACAATTTATAGCAATCAGCCCCAGCATTTT
CASTWTIYSNQPQHF
>TRBJ1-1|TRBV19|14|.|few
TGTGCCAGTAGCCCCGGACAGTCGAACACTGAAGCTTTCTTT
CASSPGQSNTEAFF
>TRBJ1-2|TRBV6-6|15|.|few
TGTGCCAGCACCGCGGGGGGGGAAGATAACTATGGCTACACCTTC
CASTAGGEDNYGYTF
>TRBJ2-1|TRBV7-2|16|.|few
TGTGCCAGCAGCTTAAGCGGAACCGGGACTTACAATGAGCAGTTCTTC
CASSLSGTGTYNEQFF
>TRBJ2-7|TRBV6-5|13|.|.
TGTGCCAGCAGTTACTCAATGGGCCACGAGCAGTACTTC
CASSYSMGHEQYF
>TRBJ2-7|TRBV5-6|14|.|.
TGTGCCAGCAGCTTTCGTCCGGGTTCCTACGAGCAGTACTTC
CASSFRPGSYEQYF
>TRBJ1-5|TRBV25-1|14|.|few
TGTGCCATCGGGGGGGAAAACAGGGATCAGCCCCAGCATTTT
CAIGGENRDQPQHF
>TRBJ2-3|TRBV2|15|TRBD1|.
TGTGCCAGCAGTGGTTGGGACAGGGCCCAAGATACGCAGTATTTT
CASSGWDRAQDTQYF
>TRBJ2-7|TRBV7-9|13|.|few
TGTGCCAGCAGCCCGGGACTCGACTACGAGCAGTACTTC
CASSPGLDYEQYF
>TRBJ1-1|TRBV10-3|14|.|few
TGTGCCATCAGTGTGGACAGCTTCGTCACTGAAGCTTTCTTT
CAISVDSFVTEAFF
>TRBJ2-2|TRBV5-6|14|.|.
TGTGCCAGCAGCTTGGGACTGAACACCGGGGAGCTGTTTTTT
CASSLGLNTGELFF
>TRBJ1-5|TRBV6-5|12|.|.
TGTGCCAGCGGAAAGGGGGGGCAGCCCCAGCATTTT
CASGKGGQPQHF
>TRBJ2-1|TRBV27|14|.|.
TGTGCCAGCAGTTTAGCGGCCCGGCACAATGAGCAGTTCTTC
CASSLAARHNEQFF
>TRBJ1-3|TRBV2|16|TRBD1|.
TGTGCCAGCAGTGCTATCACAGGGGTCTCTGGAAACACCATATATTTT
CASSAITGVSGNTIYF
>TRBJ2-1|TRBV19|16|TRBD2|.
TGTGCCAGTAGTCCACCAACTAGCGGGGGGGTTCATGAGCAGTTCTTC
CASSPPTSGGVHEQFF
>TRBJ2-1|TRBV10-1|19|TRBD1|.
TGCGCCAGCAGTGAGTCCCCGGGACAGGGCATTGTGGGAACGGGTGAGCAGTTCTTC
CASSESPGQGIVGTGEQFF
>TRBJ2-1|TRBV7-2|16|.|.
TGTGCCAGCAGTGCCACTCCGCCTAGCTCCTACAATGAGCAGTTCTTC
CASSATPPSSYNEQFF
>TRBJ1-4|TRBV5-6|15|.|few
TGTGCCAGCAGCTCGAAGGGGGTAGGCGACGAAAAACTGTTTTTT
CASSSKGVGDEKLFF
>TRBJ2-7|TRBV10-2|14|TRBD1|.
TGCGCCAGCAGTATGAGGGGGCCTAGCTACGAGCAGTACTTC
CASSMRGPSYEQYF
>TRBJ1-1|TRBV4-2|17|TRBD1|.
TGTGCCAGCAGCCAAGATGCCCAGGGGGCTGAGAACACTGAAGCTTTCTTT
CASSQDAQGAENTEAFF
>TRBJ1-2|TRBV6-5|14|TRBD1|few
TGTGCCAGCAGTTTGAGGACAGGGGATTATGGCTACACCTTC
CASSLRTGDYGYTF
>TRBJ1-1|TRBV11-2|16|.|few
TGTGCCAGCAGCTTCCGGGGGGCCAGAATGAACACTGAAGCTTTCTTT
CASSFRGARMNTEAFF
>TRBJ2-1|TRBV5-1|14|TRBD1|few
TGCGCCAGCAGTTCCCGGACAGGGGGCGGTGAGCAGTTCTTC
CASSSRTGGGEQFF
>TRBJ2-7|TRBV6-5|12|.|.
TGTGCCAGCAGGGACAGAAACTACGAGCAGTACTTC
CASRDRNYEQYF
>TRBJ1-2|TRBV5-1|14|.|.
TGCGCCAGCAGCTTGGCCGAGACTTACTATGGCTACACCTTC
CASSLAETYYGYTF
>TRBJ2-7|TRBV7-9|15|.|.
TGTGCCAGCAGCTTAGGGGGCAGGGGAACCTACGAGCAGTACTTC
CASSLGGRGTYEQYF
>TRBJ2-3|TRBV7-2|17|TRBD2|.
TGTGCCAGCAGCTTAGTTGCGGGGGGGCTAGGCACAGATACGCAGTATTTT
CASSLVAGGLGTDTQYF
>TRBJ2-5|TRBV7-7|15|.|.
TGTGCCAGCAGCTTAGGTGTGACAGAAGAAGAGACCCAGTACTTC
CASSLGVTEEETQYF
>TRBJ2-5|TRBV7-2|16|.|few
TGTGCCAGCAGCTTAGTTTGGGGACTTGGAGTAGAGACCCAGTACTTC
CASSLVWGLGVETQYF